The clone carrying this T cell receptor beta chain was observed a handful of times. This entry is derived from a study of molecular identifiers for immune sequencing clone quantification. The CDR3 is 13 residues long. V shed 8 bases and J shed 3 bases, with 14 bases lying between them. Bulk TCR libraries used previously described methods and listed TCR primers. TCRdb re-called the PCR reads through MiXCR, storing one row per CDR3 protein. The data contain more than 85,000 distinct CDR3 sequences, less than 35% of them seen just once; the ten biggest clones take up over 8%. Naive CD8 sequencing libraries were generated from approximately 20,000 to 1,000,000 sorted cells, with 10%, 30% or 50% RNA as input. Naive CD8 T cells were picked out by sorting for CD8+CD4-CCR7+CD45RA+.

This chain joins TRBV12-3 or TRBV12-4 and TRBJ2-7, with D uncertain. The TCR was taken from a human donor in good health. Some libraries in this study had Jurkat cell RNA spiked in. The sequenced sample consisted of naive CD8+ T cells from blood, with Jurkat cell RNA spiked in. Sample subset: FACS-sorted CD8+CD4-CCR7+CD45RA+ naive T cells. The CDR3 bases are TGTGCCAGCGCCGGGTTAGACCGCTACGAGCAGTACTTC. It encodes CASAGLDRYEQYF.